Following are 26 T cell receptor beta chains from one sample sequenced in a study of cytomegalovirus exposure and HLA in healthy donors. 13 Jbeta primers and 60 Vbeta primers were used for the PCR. The protocol was immunoSEQ multiplex PCR, while the TCRdb copy is restricted to in-frame clones and leaves out a portion. The sample shows some 150,000 clones, 75% to 90% of them seen only once. Sample: PBMCs. Source of these receptors: a woman aged 45-60 years in good health and CMV-seropositive.

This chain links TRBV5-8 with TRBJ2-3; 10 bases agree with TRBD1. Germline V gene lookup returns CDR1 SGHTS and CDR2 YDEGEE. The CDR3 loop spans 16 amino acids. The V segment lost 2 bases and the J segment 0 bases; nucleotides outside the gene matches: 3. The CDR3 loop reads CASSLWTGGSTDTQYF. DNA of the CDR3: TGTGCCAGCAGCTTATGGACAGGGGGAAGCACAGATACGCAGTATTTT. Filled out from reference TRBV5-8 and TRBJ2-3, the complete variable domain reads EAGVTQSPTHLIKTRGQQATLRCSPISGHTSVYWYQQALGLGLQFLLWYDEGEERNRGNFPPRFSGRQFPNYSSELNVNALELEDSALYLCASSLWTGGSTDTQYFGPGTRLTVL.

The rearrangement joins TRBV5-1 to TRBJ2-7; TRBD2 matches 8 bases. The junction had 13 bases not matched to a gene; V was cut back by 2 bases and J by 9 bases. The germline V gene has CDR1 SGHRS and CDR2 YFSETQ. The CDR3 totals 15 residues. CDR3 coding DNA: TGCGCCAGCAGCTTTCCGGGGGGGCAGGAGGGCCGGCAGTACTTC. This gives the protein CASSFPGGQEGRQYF.

The V call is TRBV10-3, the J call TRBJ2-3; 13 bases map to TRBD2. In germline, CDR1 is ENHRY, CDR2 SYGVKD. The CDR3 consists of 16 residues. With V trimmed by 2 bases and J by 6 bases, 5 bases remained unmatched. In nucleotides, the CDR3 is TGTGCCATCAGTGAGCGGGGACTAGCGGGGACCGATACGCAGTATTTT. It codes for CAISERGLAGTDTQYF.

The count of this clone is one. For the CDR3, the DNA is TGTGCCAGCAGGGAAACAGGGGGCGGGGGCTACACCTTC. It encodes CASRETGGGGYTF. The rearrangement joins TRBV2 to TRBJ1-2; 9 bases match TRBD1. The germline CDR1 and CDR2 sequences are SNHLY and FYNNEI. The CDR3 extends over 13 amino acids. The V gene end was trimmed by 6 bases and the J gene end by 8 bases; junction bases not matched to a gene: 7.

This chain uses TRBV9 with TRBJ2-5; D possibly corresponds to TRBD2 (6 bases). The germline V and J ends were trimmed by 3 bases and 0 bases, with 12 bases remaining between them. The CDR3 has 15 amino acids. Germline values: CDR1 SGDLS, CDR2 YYNGEE. The CDR3 DNA sequence: TGTGCCAGCAGCGCCGGGACTGCAGACCAAGAGACCCAGTACTTC. Residues: CASSAGTADQETQYF. The full variable domain, completed using reference TRBV9 and TRBJ2-5, is DSGVTQTPKHLITATGQRVTLRCSPRSGDLSVYWYQQSLDQGLQFLIQYYNGEERAKGNILERFSAQQFPDLHSELNLSSLELGDSALYFCASSAGTADQETQYFGPGTRLLVL.

V usage is TRBV5-6 and J usage is TRBJ1-1; 9 bases align to TRBD1. V shed 7 bases, J shed 4 bases, and the junction held 17 bases outside the gene matches. Germline V gene data show CDR1 as SGHDT and CDR2 as YYEEEE. This CDR3 region has 17 residues. The CDR3 sequence: CASGEMVGTGYSTEAFF. CDR3 coding DNA: TGTGCCAGCGGGGAGATGGTCGGGACAGGGTATAGCACTGAAGCTTTCTTT. The whole variable domain, remainder taken from reference TRBV5-6 and TRBJ1-1, is DAGVTQSPTHLIKTRGQQVTLRCSPKSGHDTVSWYQQALGQGPQFIFQYYEEEERQRGNFPDRFSGHQFPNYSSELNVNALLLGDSALYLCASGEMVGTGYSTEAFFGQGTRLTVV.

The J gene is TRBJ2-1, the V gene TRBV5-1; TRBD2 is a possible D gene (6 bases). CDR3 size: 13 residues. Trimming cost V 3 bases and J 5 bases, with 9 bases left between them. CDR1 and CDR2 from the germline V gene are SGHRS and YFSETQ. CDR3 protein: CASSSRLDNEQFF. The CDR3 region has the DNA TGCGCCAGCAGCTCCCGACTAGACAATGAGCAGTTCTTC.

The V call is TRBV6-4, the J call TRBJ2-7, with TRBD1 matching 9 bases. The CDR3 is made up of 15 amino acids. CDR1 MRHNA and CDR2 SNTAGT come from the germline V gene. V was pared by 4 bases and J by 4 bases, with 8 bases of the junction left unmatched. The CDR3 protein is CASSAEGTGTYEQYF. In DNA form, the CDR3 reads TGTGCCAGCAGTGCGGAGGGGACAGGGACGTACGAGCAGTACTTC.

The chain combines TRBV28 with TRBJ1-3; D remains unclear. Germline CDR1 is MDHEN and CDR2 is SYDVKM. The CDR3 loop spans 16 amino acids. V lost 8 bases, J lost 1 base, and 18 bases lay in between. The CDR3 DNA follows: TGTGCCAGCCGAGACGGGATGGGAGGGTCTGGAAACACCATATATTTT. Protein: CASRDGMGGSGNTIYF.

The table lists this clone with a count of one. V is TRBV2 and J is TRBJ1-1; D gene uncertain. CDR3 length: 13 amino acids. Trimming took 8 bases from V and 3 from J, leaving 13 bases between them. CDR1 SNHLY and CDR2 FYNNEI come from the germline V gene. The CDR3 region is CASGTAFDTEAFF. DNA of the CDR3: TGTGCCAGCGGCACAGCCTTCGACACTGAAGCTTTCTTT.

The V call is TRBV7-9, the J call TRBJ1-1; TRBD1 might be the D (6 bases). The CDR3 has 19 amino acids. CDR1 and CDR2 from the germline V gene are SEHNR and FQNEAQ (reference sequence). The V gene lost 1 base and the J gene lost 0 bases, with 21 bases spanning the gap. The CDR3 region has the DNA TGTGCCAGCAGCTTAGGTCTCAGGGGCACAGGCCAAATGAACACTGAAGCTTTCTTT. It yields the protein CASSLGLRGTGQMNTEAFF.

The V gene is TRBV9, the J gene TRBJ2-7; D not certain. From germline, CDR1 is SGDLS and CDR2 YYNGEE. Trimming stripped 2 bases from V and 4 bases from J, with 16 bases between. This CDR3 region has 15 residues. CDR3 coding DNA: TGTGCCAGCAGCGTGAATCCCATAGCCGGTTACGAGCAGTACTTC. This gives the protein CASSVNPIAGYEQYF.

This chain uses TRBV11-3 with TRBJ2-2; D possibly corresponds to TRBD1 (6 bases). Germline CDR1 SGHNT, CDR2 YENEEA. The CDR3 consists of 14 residues. Trimming shortened V by 3 bases and J by 6 bases, and 11 bases separated the two germline ends. The CDR3: CASSFTRGSGELFF. The CDR3 DNA reads TGTGCCAGCAGCTTTACCAGGGGTTCCGGGGAGCTGTTTTTT.

Details on this clone: This sample also contains other DNA sequences that code for the same CDR3. The CDR3 DNA follows: TGTGCCAGCAGTGAAGCCCCGGGACAAGGCTACGAGCAGTACTTC. It translates to CASSEAPGQGYEQYF. V is TRBV6-1 and J is TRBJ2-7; a possible D gene is TRBD1 (6 bases). Trimming cost V 0 bases and J 3 bases, with 12 bases left between them. The CDR3 sequence is 15 residues long. CDR1 is MNHNS, CDR2 SASEGT, per germline.

This sequence joins TRBV7-9 and TRBJ2-7; 9 bases agree with TRBD1. CDR3 length: 14 amino acids. V lost 5 bases and J lost 5; bases outside the gene matches: 7. The germline V gene has CDR1 SEHNR and CDR2 FQNEAQ (reference sequence). CDR3 nucleotides: TGTGCCAGCAGCACAGGGACAGGGATCAACGAGCAGTACTTC. Its protein is CASSTGTGINEQYF.

The sample holds a few counts of this clone. The rearrangement joins TRBV10-3 to TRBJ2-2; TRBD2 agrees at 7 bases. V trimming: 4 bases; J trimming: 7 bases; junction bases outside the gene matches: 0. This CDR3 has 12 amino acids. The germline V gene encodes CDR1 ENHRY and CDR2 SYGVKD. CDR3 loop: CAISAGGGELFF. CDR3 DNA sequence: TGTGCCATCAGTGCGGGGGGCGGGGAGCTGTTTTTT.

This chain links TRBV5-4 with TRBJ1-1; TRBD1 matches 7 bases. This CDR3 is built from 14 residues. Trimming cost V 2 bases and J 7 bases; bases outside gene matches: 8. The germline CDR1 and CDR2 sequences are SGHNT and YYREEE (reference sequence). The CDR3 sequence: CASSLSTGDGEAFF. For the CDR3, the DNA is TGTGCCAGCAGCTTAAGCACAGGGGATGGTGAAGCTTTCTTT.

The genes are TRBV28 and TRBJ2-7; D perhaps matches TRBD1 (6 bases). V was pared by 6 bases and J by 5 bases, with 14 bases between. The CDR3 is made up of 13 amino acids. In germline, CDR1 is MDHEN, CDR2 SYDVKM. The CDR3 protein is CASRRTGWDEQYF. As DNA, the CDR3 is TGTGCCAGCAGGCGAACAGGGTGGGACGAGCAGTACTTC.

For this clone: Other DNA sequences within the sample encode an identical CDR3. This rearrangement joins TRBV2 to TRBJ2-1; TRBD2 aligns across 11 bases. V was clipped by 3 bases and J by 6 bases; unmatched bases: 4. CDR3 length: 15 residues. Per germline, CDR1 SNHLY and CDR2 FYNNEI. The CDR3 is CASSERLAGGNEQFF. The CDR3 DNA is TGTGCCAGCAGTGAGAGGCTAGCGGGAGGCAATGAGCAGTTCTTC.

This chain links TRBV7-9 with TRBJ1-1; D remains unclear. CDR1 is SEHNR, CDR2 FQNEAQ, per germline (reference sequence). This CDR3 spans 15 amino acids. V dropped 4 bases and J dropped 6 bases, with 18 bases sitting between them. The CDR3 loop is CASSSRGTVLPEAFF. In nucleotides, the CDR3 is TGTGCCAGCAGCTCCCGGGGAACAGTTCTTCCTGAAGCTTTCTTT.

The chain has TRBV28 and TRBJ2-7; weak D call: TRBD2 (6 bases). Trimming cost V 4 bases and J 0 bases, with 7 bases left between them. The CDR3 length is 13 residues. The V gene's germline CDR1 is MDHEN and CDR2 SYDVKM. CDR3 sequence: CASSSGSSYEQYF. The CDR3 nucleotides are TGTGCCAGCAGTTCCGGGAGCTCCTACGAGCAGTACTTC.

Details on this clone: Different DNA sequences within this sample yield the same CDR3. This chain joins TRBV4-1 and TRBJ1-4; TRBD1 is a possible D gene (6 bases). The CDR3 consists of 16 residues. Deletions cut 3 bases from V and 0 bases from J, with 11 bases between. Looked up from germline, CDR1 is MGHRA and CDR2 is YSYEKL. The CDR3 region is CASSQAQGATNEKLFF. The DNA for the CDR3 is TGCGCCAGCAGCCAGGCACAGGGAGCAACTAATGAAAAACTGTTTTTT.

Only one count was recorded for this clone. J is TRBJ1-2 and V is TRBV5-1; tentatively, D is TRBD1 (6 bases). CDR1 and CDR2 from the germline V gene are SGHRS and YFSETQ. The CDR3 spans 13 residues. V dropped 0 bases and J dropped 9 bases, with 12 bases sitting between them. Here the CDR3 DNA reads TGCGCCAGCAGCTTGGAACAGGGAGTGAGCTACACCTTC. Its protein product is CASSLEQGVSYTF.

The V and J genes are TRBV4-1 and TRBJ1-1, with 7 bases that match TRBD1. The CDR3 length is 15 residues. V was clipped by 4 bases and J by 3 bases; unmatched bases: 8. Germline V lookup: CDR1 MGHRA, CDR2 YSYEKL. The CDR3 coding sequence is TGCGCCAGCAGCCCCCGTACAGGGGTGGACACTGAAGCTTTCTTT. Translation: CASSPRTGVDTEAFF.

This clone appeared a single time. V gene TRBV5-8 combines with J gene TRBJ1-1; D is unresolved. The ends were cut back, 4 bases at V and 3 bases at J, with 13 bases in the middle. This CDR3 comprises 14 residues. The germline gives CDR1 SGHTS, CDR2 YDEGEE. This chain's CDR3 is CASSVTYGHTEAFF. CDR3 coding DNA: TGTGCCAGCAGCGTGACTTACGGCCACACTGAAGCTTTCTTT.

This clone was detected once. V and J are TRBV28 and TRBJ2-2; D unclear. The germline gives CDR1 MDHEN, CDR2 SYDVKM. This CDR3 comprises 12 residues. V shed 7 bases and J shed 6 bases, with 9 bases lying between them. CDR3 in amino acids: CASNYWSGELFF. The CDR3 DNA sequence: TGTGCCAGCAATTACTGGTCCGGGGAGCTGTTTTTT.